This section outlines one TCR beta chain sequence together with its context. This entry belongs to a study of preoperative IRX-2 immunotherapy in early breast cancer. V lost 5 bases and J lost 2; bases outside the gene matches: 4. CDR3 length: 15 residues. CDR1 and CDR2 from the germline V gene are SEHNR and FQNEAQ (reference sequence). Treatment noted: preoperative locoregional IRX-2 cytokine immunotherapy. Samples came from a phase Ib trial of preoperative locoregional IRX-2 cytokine immunotherapy. Sequenced by immunoSEQ multiplex PCR; TCRdb stores in-frame clones only, minus some. The sample has some 22,000 clones, around 95% seen once.

The TCR comes from a human donor with breast cancer. V usage is TRBV7-9 and J usage is TRBJ1-5, with TRBD1 matching 9 bases. Here the sequenced sample was tumor tissue, taken after IRX-2 immunotherapy. Here the CDR3 reads CASSDRTGGNQPQHF. CDR3 nucleotides: TGTGCCAGCAGCGACAGGACAGGGGGCAATCAGCCCCAGCATTTT. Drawing the rest from reference TRBV7-9 and TRBJ1-5, the complete variable domain is DTGVSQNPRHKITKRGQNVTFRCDPISEHNRLYWYRQTLGQGPEFLTYFQNEAQLEKSRLLSDRFSAERPKGSFSTLEIQRTEQGDSAMYLCASSDRTGGNQPQHFGDGTRLSIL.